Each of the 23 T cell receptor beta chains below was sequenced from the same sample in a study of blood T cell repertoires in COVID-19. Libraries were prepared by immunoSEQ multiplex PCR; TCRdb keeps only in-frame clonotypes and omits some of them. The table includes some 260,000 clones, approximately 79% detected once. Specimen: PBMCs or T cells enriched from blood (not recorded which). The receptors stem from a man aged 25-40 years with acute COVID-19.

The CDR3 nucleotides are TGTGCCAGCAGCCGAGAAGCGGGAGGGCCTCGGAAGACCCAGTACTTC. This encodes CASSREAGGPRKTQYF. The V call is TRBV7-9, the J call TRBJ2-5; 10 bases are a match to TRBD2. Trimming at V came to 5 bases and at J to 6 bases, leaving 12 bases not matched to a gene. The CDR3 is 16 amino acids. Germline CDR1 and CDR2: SEHNR and FQNEAQ (reference sequence).

The CDR3 DNA reads as TGTGCCAGCAGCTTAGCGGGGGGATTCTACAATGAGCAGTTCTTC. Protein sequence: CASSLAGGFYNEQFF. The chain recombines TRBV7-2 with TRBJ2-1; the D gene is possibly TRBD2 (6 bases). The CDR3 is 15 amino acids. V was cut by 0 bases and J by 3 bases, with 9 bases left in between. Germline values: CDR1 SGHTA, CDR2 FQGNSA.

The DNA for the CDR3 is TGTGCCAGCAGCCTTCGGGGGGGCGACACCGGGGAGCTGTTTTTT. It encodes CASSLRGGDTGELFF. The V and J genes are TRBV5-6 and TRBJ2-2, with 8 nucleotides matching TRBD2. The CDR3 covers 15 residues. The V gene end was trimmed by 4 bases and the J gene end by 3 bases; junction bases not matched to a gene: 5. Germline CDR1 is SGHDT and CDR2 is YYEEEE.

The chain recombines TRBV4-2 with TRBJ2-5; 16 nucleotides align to TRBD2. Losses at the gene ends were 6 bases for V and 3 bases for J; bases not matched to a gene: 4. Per germline, CDR1 LGHNA and CDR2 YNFKEQ. CDR3 size: 16 residues. CDR3 sequence (DNA): TGTGCCAGCAGTGCCGGGACTAGCGGGAGGGAAGAGACCCAGTACTTC. This encodes CASSAGTSGREETQYF.

This rearrangement joins TRBV5-1 to TRBJ2-5, with TRBD2 matching 8 bases. The CDR3 spans 18 residues. With V trimmed by 0 bases and J by 1 base, 11 bases remained unmatched. In germline, CDR1 is SGHRS, CDR2 YFSETQ. DNA of the CDR3: TGCGCCAGCAGCTTGGCGGGCGAGACTAGCGTATTCCAAGAGACCCAGTACTTC. Its translation: CASSLAGETSVFQETQYF.

The chain joins TRBV4-1 to TRBJ1-5; possibly TRBD1 for D (6 bases). Germline CDR1 reads MGHRA; CDR2 reads YSYEKL. Trimming removed 0 bases from V and 10 bases from J, with 13 bases in between. CDR3 size: 14 residues. In DNA, the CDR3 is TGCGCCAGCAGCCAAGAGGGGGCTCGCCTACCCCAGCATTTT. Its protein is CASSQEGARLPQHF.

The chain uses TRBV5-1 and TRBJ1-1; 8 positions match TRBD1. CDR3 size: 17 residues. Looked up from germline, CDR1 is SGHRS and CDR2 is YFSETQ. V shed 4 bases and J 0 bases; nucleotides not matched to a gene: 11. CDR3 sequence: CASSPPRAGGMNTEAFF. As DNA, the CDR3 is TGCGCCAGCAGCCCTCCTCGGGCAGGGGGCATGAACACTGAAGCTTTCTTT.

The chain joins TRBV5-1 to TRBJ1-2; D not resolved. V shed 3 bases and J shed 2 bases, with 8 bases lying between them. The length of the CDR3 is 13 residues. CDR1 is SGHRS and CDR2 is YFSETQ in the germline V gene. The CDR3 spells CASSSGVNYGYTF. CDR3 sequence (DNA): TGCGCCAGCAGCTCCGGGGTCAACTATGGCTACACCTTC.

The chain links TRBV13 to TRBJ2-2; D may be TRBD2 (5 bases). The CDR3 length is 15 residues. V shed 3 bases and J shed 4 bases, with 12 bases lying between them. Germline loops: CDR1 PRHDT, CDR2 FYEKMQ (reference sequence). The CDR3 bases are TGTGCCAGCAGCTTCCGGCCTAGCAGCACCGGGGAGCTGTTTTTT. Amino acids: CASSFRPSSTGELFF.

The chain employs TRBV28 and TRBJ1-2; D might be TRBD1 (6 bases). The CDR3 totals 17 residues. Between the trimmed V and J ends, which lost 7 bases and 5 bases, there was a span of 26 bases. The germline V gene has CDR1 MDHEN and CDR2 SYDVKM. This CDR3 reads CASKRGGGRLLRYGYTF. CDR3 sequence (DNA): TGTGCCAGCAAACGGGGCGGGGGCCGTCTTCTGCGATATGGCTACACCTTC.

The rearrangement uses TRBV30 and TRBJ2-3, with D perhaps TRBD2 (6 bases). Germline V gene data show CDR1 as GTSNPN and CDR2 as SVGIG (reference sequence). V was clipped by 2 bases and J by 3 bases, with 12 bases between them. This CDR3 has 14 residues. This CDR3 reads CAWSSSGWTDTQYF. CDR3 bases: TGTGCCTGGAGTTCAAGCGGGTGGACAGATACGCAGTATTTT. The variable domain in full, completed from reference TRBV30 and TRBJ2-3, reads SQTIHQWPATLVQPVGSPLSLECTVEGTSNPNLYWYRQAAGRGLQLLFYSVGIGQISSEVPQNLSASRPQDRQFILSSKKLLLSDSGFYLCAWSSSGWTDTQYFGPGTRLTVL.

This rearrangement joins TRBV4-1 to TRBJ1-6, with TRBD1 identical over 10 bases. This CDR3 contains 16 residues. J lost 7 bases, V lost 1 base, and 4 bases had no gene match. The germline CDR1 and CDR2 sequences are MGHRA and YSYEKL. Written as DNA, the CDR3 is TGCGCCAGCAGCCAAGCCGGGACAGGGGCCAATTCACCCCTCCACTTT. Its translation: CASSQAGTGANSPLHF.

V and J are TRBV6-1 and TRBJ1-3, with no clear D. Germline V lookup: CDR1 MNHNS, CDR2 SASEGT. This CDR3 is built from 12 residues. Trimming took 1 base from V and 14 from J, leaving 12 bases between them. CDR3 sequence (DNA): TGTGCCAGCAGTGAAGGGAGCCCTCTGGTATATTTT. The encoded protein is CASSEGSPLVYF.

The rearrangement links TRBV11-2 to TRBJ2-2; 10 bases are shared with TRBD1. Germline-derived CDR1 and CDR2 are SGHAT and FQNNGV. V trimming: 6 bases; J trimming: 2 bases; junction bases outside the gene matches: 3. CDR3 size: 15 residues. The CDR3 bases are TGTGCCAGCAGGCTGACAGGGGGCAACACCGGGGAGCTGTTTTTT. Translation: CASRLTGGNTGELFF. Full variable domain (rest looked up from reference TRBV11-2 and TRBJ2-2): EAGVAQSPRYKIIEKRQSVAFWCNPISGHATLYWYQQILGQGPKLLIQFQNNGVVDDSQLPKDRFSAERLKGVDSTLKIQPAKLEDSAVYLCASRLTGGNTGELFFGEGSRLTVL.

This chain connects TRBV5-5 to TRBJ1-2; TRBD1 matches at 10 bases. The trim removed 2 bases at V and 8 bases at J, leaving 6 bases unmatched. The CDR3 is 14 amino acids. Germline V gene lookup returns CDR1 SGHKS and CDR2 YYEKEE (reference sequence). The CDR3, as DNA: TGTGCCAGCAGCTTCGGGACAGGGGTAGGGGGCTACACCTTC. Its protein product is CASSFGTGVGGYTF. Complete variable domain (other parts from reference TRBV5-5 and TRBJ1-2): DAGVTQSPTHLIKTRGQQVTLRCSPISGHKSVSWYQQVLGQGPQFIFQYYEKEERGRGNFPDRFSARQFPNYSSELNVNALLLGDSALYLCASSFGTGVGGYTFGSGTRLTVV.

The chain combines TRBV10-1 with TRBJ2-1; D is undetermined. Germline V CDR1 and CDR2: WNHNN, SYGVQD (reference sequence). Trimming removed 5 bases from V and 7 bases from J, with 12 bases in between. This CDR3 has 13 amino acids. As DNA, the CDR3 is TGCGCCAGCAGTCCGCTGGGCAGGAATGAGCAGTTCTTC. It specifies CASSPLGRNEQFF.

The genes are TRBV7-9 and TRBJ1-1; TRBD1 might be the D (6 bases). Per germline, CDR1 SEHNR and CDR2 FQNEAQ (reference sequence). The germline V and J ends were trimmed by 6 bases and 4 bases, with 18 bases remaining between them. This CDR3 has 15 amino acids. CDR3 DNA: TGTGCCAGCAGTTTCGAGGGGGGGCGCGGCACTGAAGCTTTCTTT. It codes for CASSFEGGRGTEAFF. Full variable domain (outside the CDR3, taken from reference TRBV7-9 and TRBJ1-1): DTGVSQNPRHKITKRGQNVTFRCDPISEHNRLYWYRQTLGQGPEFLTYFQNEAQLEKSRLLSDRFSAERPKGSFSTLEIQRTEQGDSAMYLCASSFEGGRGTEAFFGQGTRLTVV.

V and J are TRBV6-2 or TRBV6-3 and TRBJ2-7, with D hard to call. CDR1 MNHEY and CDR2 SVGEGT come from the germline V gene. The CDR3 runs to 14 residues. Trimming left V 6 bases short and J 0 bases short, with 12 bases between. The CDR3 spells CASSPGGSSYEQYV. Here the CDR3 DNA reads TGTGCCAGCAGCCCAGGCGGCAGCTCCTACGAGCAGTACGTC.

For this clone: Other nucleotide sequences in the sample specify the same CDR3. The chain joins TRBV28 to TRBJ1-5; D is unresolved. CDR3 size: 11 residues. V lost 5 bases, J lost 4 bases, and 3 bases lay in between. Germline V lookup: CDR1 MDHEN, CDR2 SYDVKM. DNA of the CDR3: TGTGCCAGCAGTCTAAATCAGCCCCAGCATTTT. Translation: CASSLNQPQHF.

As to this clone: Compared with germline, one end of the junction differs, possibly owing to a read error. This chain joins TRBV5-1 and TRBJ1-4; D is undetermined. The CDR3 is made up of 15 amino acids. CDR1 and CDR2 (germline): SGHRS, YFSETQ. CDR3 in DNA: TGTGCCAGCAGCTTGGATGCAGCAACTAATGAAAAACTGTTTTTT. Protein: CASSLDAATNEKLFF.

The gene calls are TRBV4-1 and TRBJ1-4; D is uncertain. CDR1 is MGHRA and CDR2 is YSYEKL in the germline V gene. Trimming pared 0 bases from V and 3 bases from J, leaving 5 bases between. CDR3 length: 14 amino acids. The CDR3 spells CASSQDSANEKLFF. The DNA for the CDR3 is TGCGCCAGCAGCCAAGACTCAGCTAATGAAAAACTGTTTTTT.

This rearrangement joins TRBV13 to TRBJ2-7; 8 positions agree with TRBD1. The J segment lost 0 bases and the V segment lost 6 bases, leaving 7 bases of the junction unmatched. Germline CDR1 is PRHDT and CDR2 is FYEKMQ (reference sequence). The CDR3 contains 15 residues. CDR3 nucleotide sequence: TGTGCCAGCAGTAGCAGACAGGGGCACTCCTACGAGCAGTACGTC. Translating it yields CASSSRQGHSYEQYV.

Here the CDR3 reads CASTDRNTEAFF. The CDR3 DNA reads TGTGCCAGTACGGACAGGAACACTGAAGCTTTCTTT. The chain joins TRBV19 to TRBJ1-1; a weak D match, TRBD1 (6 bases). The CDR3 sequence is 12 residues long. Trimming took 7 bases from V and 1 from J, leaving 7 bases between them. Germline-derived CDR1 and CDR2 are LNHDA and SQIVND (reference sequence).